Following are 30 T cell receptor beta chains from one sample sequenced in a study of cytomegalovirus exposure and HLA in healthy donors (dated by TCRdb to about 2017). The library was built by means of the immunoSEQ multiplex PCR assay. A mixture of 60 forward primers for TCR Vbeta segments and 13 reverse primers for TCR Jbeta segments was used in the multiplex PCR. TCRdb holds this immuneACCESS table with in-frame rearrangements only. Some clones are missing; in checked studies, unresolved V genes explain under half, and the rest has no known cause. This sample's listing comprises about 74,000 clones. The ten largest clones take up roughly 8% of the sample. Sequencing was carried out using PBMCs. The receptors stem from a female donor in good health and CMV-seropositive.

The CDR3 region is CASSLVRQGAHYEQYF. CDR3 DNA: TGTGCCAGCAGCTTAGTTCGACAGGGGGCCCACTACGAGCAGTACTTC. V and J are TRBV7-2 and TRBJ2-7; 10 positions agree with TRBD1. Germline-derived CDR1 and CDR2 are SGHTA and FQGNSA. CDR3 length equals 16 residues. J gave up 3 bases and V 1 base, and 6 bases lay outside the gene matches.

V usage is TRBV5-6 and J usage is TRBJ1-2; D remains unclear. The ends were cut back, 3 bases at V and 2 bases at J, with 11 bases in the middle. CDR1 is SGHDT and CDR2 is YYEEEE in the germline V gene. This CDR3 comprises 14 residues. The CDR3 DNA sequence: TGTGCCAGCAGCTATGACACAAACAACTATGGCTACACCTTC. This gives the protein CASSYDTNNYGYTF. The full variable domain, completed using reference TRBV5-6 and TRBJ1-2, is DAGVTQSPTHLIKTRGQQVTLRCSPKSGHDTVSWYQQALGQGPQFIFQYYEEEERQRGNFPDRFSGHQFPNYSSELNVNALLLGDSALYLCASSYDTNNYGYTFGSGTRLTVV.

J is TRBJ2-7 and V is TRBV6-6; 7 positions agree with TRBD1. J was trimmed by 4 bases and V by 10 bases; bases with no gene match: 13. The CDR3 runs to 14 residues. Germline CDR1 is MNHNY and CDR2 is SVGAGI (reference sequence). CDR3 sequence (DNA): TGTGCCAACCCGAGGTATACAGGGGATTACGAGCAGTACTTC. Translating gives CANPRYTGDYEQYF.

This chain uses TRBV5-6 with TRBJ1-1; possibly TRBD1 for D (6 bases). The CDR3 is made up of 14 amino acids. Between the trimmed V and J ends, which lost 4 bases and 2 bases, there was a span of 12 bases. Germline V gene data show CDR1 as SGHDT and CDR2 as YYEEEE. The chain's CDR3 is CASSMGHSNTEAFF. The CDR3 nucleotides are TGTGCCAGCAGCATGGGACATAGTAACACTGAAGCTTTCTTT.

This chain uses TRBV28 with TRBJ1-2; TRBD1 aligns across 10 bases. Per the germline V gene, CDR1 is MDHEN and CDR2 is SYDVKM. The CDR3 loop spans 15 amino acids. J gave up 7 bases and V 3 bases, and 8 bases lay outside the gene matches. This chain's CDR3 is CASSFDRGLDRGYTF. The CDR3 DNA reads TGTGCCAGCAGTTTTGACAGGGGGCTCGACCGTGGCTACACCTTC.

The gene calls are TRBV5-4 and TRBJ1-2, with D possibly being TRBD1 (5 bases). Germline values: CDR1 SGHNT, CDR2 YYREEE (reference sequence). The CDR3 is made up of 14 amino acids. Trimming left V 0 bases short and J 8 bases short, with 14 bases between. CDR3 DNA: TGTGCCAGCAGCTTGGGCGGGGACCCTAAGGGCTACACCTTC. Amino acid sequence: CASSLGGDPKGYTF.

The rearrangement joins TRBV18 to TRBJ1-4; 8 positions agree with TRBD1. CDR1 KGHSH and CDR2 LQKENI come from the germline V gene. This CDR3 spans 15 amino acids. J was trimmed by 7 bases and V by 2 bases; bases with no gene match: 6. DNA of the CDR3: TGTGCCAGCTCACCATTAGGACAGGGATCTGAAAAACTGTTTTTT. Protein sequence: CASSPLGQGSEKLFF.

The chain carries TRBV14 and TRBJ2-7; D perhaps matches TRBD2 (6 bases). The CDR3 loop spans 15 amino acids. Trimming left V 0 bases short and J 5 bases short, with 14 bases between. Germline V gives CDR1 SGHDN, CDR2 FVKESK. In nucleotides, the CDR3 is TGTGCCAGCAGCCAAGATCATTGGGCGGGGAACGAGCAGTACTTC. This encodes CASSQDHWAGNEQYF.

The V call is TRBV9, the J call TRBJ2-1, with D hard to call. V lost 4 bases and J lost 4, with 15 bases in between. The CDR3 has 15 residues. Germline values: CDR1 SGDLS, CDR2 YYNGEE. CDR3 coding DNA: TGTGCCAGCAGCCCCTCGCGGTTTGGGTACAATGAGCAGTTCTTC. It translates to CASSPSRFGYNEQFF.

The chain employs TRBV5-4 and TRBJ1-2; the D gene is possibly TRBD1 (6 bases). The CDR3 consists of 14 residues. V lost 5 bases and J lost 2, with 13 bases in between. Germline loops: CDR1 SGHNT, CDR2 YYREEE (reference sequence). This CDR3 reads CASRGNRVNYGYTF. CDR3 DNA: TGTGCCAGCAGGGGAAACAGGGTAAACTATGGCTACACCTTC.

The rearrangement links TRBV6-1 to TRBJ1-2, with 12 bases that match TRBD1. The length of the CDR3 is 12 residues. Losses at the gene ends were 8 bases for V and 8 bases for J; bases not matched to a gene: 3. Germline V gene data show CDR1 as MNHNS and CDR2 as SASEGT. Here the CDR3 DNA reads TGTGCCAGCGGGACAGGGGGCCTCGGCTACACCTTC. It is translated as CASGTGGLGYTF.

This chain links TRBV28 with TRBJ2-7, with 13 bases identical to TRBD2. CDR3 length: 18 amino acids. V shed 2 bases and J 5 bases; nucleotides not matched to a gene: 12. Germline V gene data show CDR1 as MDHEN and CDR2 as SYDVKM. The CDR3 coding sequence is TGTGCCAGCAGTTTACTCCTCGGGACTAGCGGGACCCCCCACGAGCAGTACTTC. Its translation is CASSLLLGTSGTPHEQYF.

The rearrangement links TRBV4-3 to TRBJ2-1; a weak D match, TRBD1 (5 bases). The ends were cut back, 4 bases at V and 5 bases at J, with 9 bases in the middle. The CDR3 runs 13 residues. CDR1 and CDR2 (germline): LGHNA, YSLEER. This chain's CDR3 is CASSLQVDNEQFF. The CDR3 bases are TGCGCCAGCAGCCTACAGGTGGACAATGAGCAGTTCTTC.

The DNA of the CDR3 is TGTGCCAGCAGCTTACAGGGGGCGTCTTACGAGCAGTACTTC. Residues: CASSLQGASYEQYF. The chain combines TRBV7-9 with TRBJ2-7, with 8 bases identical to TRBD1. CDR1 is SEHNR and CDR2 is FQNEAQ in the germline V gene (reference sequence). V lost 2 bases to trimming and J lost 4 bases; unmatched junction nucleotides: 4. The length of the CDR3 is 14 residues.

V gene TRBV4-3 combines with J gene TRBJ1-5; no reliable D call. Germline lookup yields CDR1 LGHNA and CDR2 YSLEER. The V gene lost 2 bases and the J gene lost 7 bases, with 9 bases spanning the gap. The CDR3 has 13 residues. The CDR3 spells CASSQTAGQPQHF. CDR3 coding DNA: TGCGCCAGCAGCCAAACGGCGGGGCAGCCCCAGCATTTT.

J is TRBJ1-1 and V is TRBV9; D is possibly TRBD1 (5 bases). The CDR3 consists of 14 residues. Germline CDR1 reads SGDLS; CDR2 reads YYNGEE. The V end was cut by 3 bases, the J end by 4 bases, with 13 bases between. This CDR3 is CASSAGNRATEAFF. CDR3 nucleotide sequence: TGTGCCAGCAGCGCAGGGAACCGTGCCACTGAAGCTTTCTTT.

The genes are TRBV28 and TRBJ2-7, with D possibly TRBD2 on 5 matching bases. V lost 2 bases, J lost 2 bases, and 10 bases lay in between. Germline lookup yields CDR1 MDHEN and CDR2 SYDVKM. This CDR3 spans 14 amino acids. In DNA form, the CDR3 reads TGTGCCAGCAGTTTAAGCGGCAGAACCTACGAGCAGTACTTC. Its translation is CASSLSGRTYEQYF.

This sequence joins TRBV15 and TRBJ1-5; a possible D gene is TRBD1 (5 bases). The CDR3 contains 14 residues. From germline, CDR1 is LNHNV and CDR2 YYDKDF (reference sequence). Trimming took off 3 bases at V and 9 bases at J, with 15 bases between the two ends. CDR3 DNA: TGTGCCACCAGCAGGGGGGGAGGGACGAGGCCCCAGCATTTT. Its translation is CATSRGGGTRPQHF.

The chain combines TRBV6-5 with TRBJ1-1, with D unclear. The CDR3 has 14 residues. Trimming shortened V by 0 bases and J by 4 bases, and 9 bases separated the two germline ends. Germline V gives CDR1 MNHEY, CDR2 SVGAGI. CDR3 sequence: CASSYSTGFTEAFF. CDR3 in DNA: TGTGCCAGCAGTTACTCGACGGGATTCACTGAAGCTTTCTTT.

This chain links TRBV28 with TRBJ2-7; TRBD1 agrees at 8 bases. Germline CDR1 is MDHEN and CDR2 is SYDVKM. The CDR3 totals 15 residues. Trimming at V came to 5 bases and at J to 2 bases, leaving 8 bases not matched to a gene. The CDR3 coding sequence is TGTGCCAGCAGTCACCGGGACAGGACAACCTACGAGCAGTACTTC. This gives the protein CASSHRDRTTYEQYF.

V usage is TRBV6-1 and J usage is TRBJ2-7; D unresolved. The CDR3 sequence is 15 residues long. Per germline, CDR1 MNHNS and CDR2 SASEGT. Trimming stripped 5 bases from V and 0 bases from J, with 14 bases between. The CDR3: CASSPQTLNSYEQYF. In DNA form, the CDR3 reads TGTGCCAGCAGTCCTCAGACTCTCAACTCCTACGAGCAGTACTTC.

The chain links TRBV29-1 to TRBJ1-3, with TRBD1 identical over 9 bases. J was trimmed by 0 bases and V by 5 bases; bases with no gene match: 14. Germline V gene sequence: CDR1 SQVTM, CDR2 ANQGSEA. The CDR3 has 18 residues. DNA of the CDR3: TGCAGCGTTCTGCGTCCGGGACAGGGATTTAACTCTGGAAACACCATATATTTT. The encoded protein is CSVLRPGQGFNSGNTIYF.

The rearrangement links TRBV6-5 to TRBJ2-1; TRBD1 agrees at 9 bases. V was pared by 5 bases and J by 2 bases, with 4 bases of the junction left unmatched. The CDR3 sequence is 15 residues long. Germline V gene data show CDR1 as MNHEY and CDR2 as SVGAGI. CDR3 region: CASSTDRGTYNEQFF. DNA of the CDR3: TGTGCCAGCAGTACCGACAGGGGGACCTACAATGAGCAGTTCTTC.

The chain uses TRBV10-3 and TRBJ2-5, with D maybe TRBD2 (6 bases). The length of the CDR3 is 13 residues. Germline V CDR1 and CDR2: ENHRY, SYGVKD. V lost 2 bases and J lost 5, with 9 bases in between. Written as DNA, the CDR3 is TGTGCCATCAGTGAGACTAGCACTGAGACCCAGTACTTC. This sequence encodes CAISETSTETQYF.

The chain links TRBV6-1 to TRBJ2-7; D is unresolved. The CDR3 totals 10 residues. The V gene lost 2 bases and the J gene lost 7 bases, with 3 bases spanning the gap. In germline, CDR1 is MNHNS, CDR2 SASEGT. DNA for the CDR3: TGTGCCAGCAGTGAACAGGAGCAGTACTTC. It codes for CASSEQEQYF.

By frequency, this clone is large. The rearrangement uses TRBV4-3 and TRBJ2-1; 10 positions agree with TRBD1. J lost 5 bases, V lost 1 base, and 5 bases had no gene match. The germline V gene has CDR1 LGHNA and CDR2 YSLEER. The CDR3 is 16 amino acids. For the CDR3, the DNA is TGCGCCAGCAGCCAAGCCGGGACAGGGGTCGACAATGAGCAGTTCTTC. Translating gives CASSQAGTGVDNEQFF.

CDR3 sequence reads: CASSAAGRSYEQYF. Here the CDR3 DNA reads TGTGCCAGCAGCGCGGCAGGGCGCTCCTACGAGCAGTACTTC. The chain employs TRBV9 and TRBJ2-5; the D gene is possibly TRBD1 (5 bases). The J call could be wrong; TRBJ2-7 is a better fit for the DNA end. The V gene's germline CDR1 is SGDLS and CDR2 YYNGEE. The CDR3 covers 14 residues.

V is TRBV7-2 and J is TRBJ2-2; 7 bases are shared with TRBD1. Germline lookup yields CDR1 SGHTA and CDR2 FQGNSA. The V gene end was trimmed by 6 bases and the J gene end by 3 bases; junction bases not matched to a gene: 4. The CDR3 length is 14 residues. The CDR3 loop is CASSRQGDTGELFF. Written as DNA, the CDR3 is TGTGCCAGCAGTCGACAGGGCGACACCGGGGAGCTGTTTTTT.

The chain recombines TRBV30 with TRBJ1-5; TRBD1 is a possible D gene (5 bases). Germline V gene sequence: CDR1 GTSNPN, CDR2 SVGIG (reference sequence). V lost 3 bases to trimming and J lost 5 bases, with 14 bases between them. The CDR3 runs to 14 residues. Written as DNA, the CDR3 is TGTGCCTGGAGCGATCCCGGGGGTTATCAGCCCCAGCATTTT. This encodes CAWSDPGGYQPQHF.

The V call is TRBV30, the J call TRBJ2-2; TRBD2 aligns across 14 bases. V trimming: 5 bases; J trimming: 1 base; junction bases outside the gene matches: 6. The length of the CDR3 is 17 residues. The V gene's germline CDR1 is GTSNPN and CDR2 SVGIG (reference sequence). This CDR3 reads CAWPGTSGSENTGELFF. DNA of the CDR3: TGTGCCTGGCCCGGGACTAGCGGGAGTGAGAACACCGGGGAGCTGTTTTTT.